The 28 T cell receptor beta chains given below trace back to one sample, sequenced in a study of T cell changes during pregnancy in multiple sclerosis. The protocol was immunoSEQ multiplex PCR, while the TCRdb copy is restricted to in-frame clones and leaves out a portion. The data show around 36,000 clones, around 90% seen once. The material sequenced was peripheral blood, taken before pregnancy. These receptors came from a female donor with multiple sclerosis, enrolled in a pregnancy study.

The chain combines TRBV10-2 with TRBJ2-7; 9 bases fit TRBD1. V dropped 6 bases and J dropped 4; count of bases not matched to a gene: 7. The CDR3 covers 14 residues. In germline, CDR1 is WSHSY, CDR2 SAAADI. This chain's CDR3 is CASSLDRGGYEQYF. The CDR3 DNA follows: TGCGCCAGCAGCCTCGACAGGGGGGGGTACGAGCAGTACTTC.

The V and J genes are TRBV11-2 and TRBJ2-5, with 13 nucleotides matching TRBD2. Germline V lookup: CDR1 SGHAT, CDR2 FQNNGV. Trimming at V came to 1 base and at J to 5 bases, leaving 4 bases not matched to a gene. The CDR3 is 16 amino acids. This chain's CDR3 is CASSLGGLAGMETQYF. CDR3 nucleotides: TGTGCCAGCAGCTTAGGGGGACTAGCGGGAATGGAGACCCAGTACTTC.

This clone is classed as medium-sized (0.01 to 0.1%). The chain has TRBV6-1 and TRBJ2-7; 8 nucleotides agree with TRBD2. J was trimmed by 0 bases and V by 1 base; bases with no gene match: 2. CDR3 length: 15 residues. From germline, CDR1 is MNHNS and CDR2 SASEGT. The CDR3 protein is CASSEDTSGSYEQYF. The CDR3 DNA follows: TGTGCCAGCAGTGAAGACACTAGCGGCTCCTACGAGCAGTACTTC.

The CDR3, as DNA: TGTGCCAGCACTCCAGGGTCACCCGGGGAGCTGTTTTTT. Protein: CASTPGSPGELFF. This rearrangement joins TRBV6-5 to TRBJ2-2; possibly TRBD1 for D (5 bases). Germline V gene lookup returns CDR1 MNHEY and CDR2 SVGAGI. Trimming pared 7 bases from V and 6 bases from J, leaving 12 bases between. The CDR3 has 13 amino acids.

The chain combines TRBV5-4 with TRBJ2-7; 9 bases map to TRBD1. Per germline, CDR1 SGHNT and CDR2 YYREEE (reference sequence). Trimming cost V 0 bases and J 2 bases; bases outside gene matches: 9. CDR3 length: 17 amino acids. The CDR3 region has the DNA TGTGCCAGCAGCTTGGGGTTACAGGGGGCGAAGACCTACGAGCAGTACTTC. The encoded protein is CASSLGLQGAKTYEQYF.

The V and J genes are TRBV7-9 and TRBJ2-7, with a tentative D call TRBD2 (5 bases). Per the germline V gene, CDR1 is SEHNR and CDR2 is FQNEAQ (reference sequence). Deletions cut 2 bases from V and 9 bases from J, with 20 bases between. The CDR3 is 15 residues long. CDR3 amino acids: CASSLSASPALRQYF. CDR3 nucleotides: TGTGCCAGCAGCTTATCAGCTAGCCCCGCTTTAAGGCAGTACTTC.

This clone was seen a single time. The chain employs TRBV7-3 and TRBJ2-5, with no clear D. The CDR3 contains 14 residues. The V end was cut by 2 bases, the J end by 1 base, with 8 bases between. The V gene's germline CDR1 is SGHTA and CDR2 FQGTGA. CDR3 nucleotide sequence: TGTGCCAGCAGCTTAGGCAGGATCCAAGAGACCCAGTACTTC. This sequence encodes CASSLGRIQETQYF.

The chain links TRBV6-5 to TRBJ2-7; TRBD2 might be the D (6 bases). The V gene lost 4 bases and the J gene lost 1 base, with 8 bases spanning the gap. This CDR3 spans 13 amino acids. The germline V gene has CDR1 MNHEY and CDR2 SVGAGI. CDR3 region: CASSLGTSYEQYF. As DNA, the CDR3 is TGTGCCAGCAGTTTAGGGACTTCCTACGAGCAGTACTTC.

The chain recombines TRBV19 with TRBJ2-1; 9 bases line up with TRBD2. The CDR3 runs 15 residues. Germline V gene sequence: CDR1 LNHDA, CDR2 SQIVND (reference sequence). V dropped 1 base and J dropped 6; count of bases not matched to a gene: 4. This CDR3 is CASSIGLAGSNEQFF. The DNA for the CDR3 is TGTGCCAGTAGTATAGGGCTAGCGGGGAGCAATGAGCAGTTCTTC.

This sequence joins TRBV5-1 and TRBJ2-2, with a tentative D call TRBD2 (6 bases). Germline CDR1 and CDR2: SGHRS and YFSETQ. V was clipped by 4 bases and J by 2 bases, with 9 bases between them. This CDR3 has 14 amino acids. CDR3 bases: TGCGCCAGCAGCCCGGGGGTCAACACCGGGGAGCTGTTTTTT. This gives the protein CASSPGVNTGELFF.

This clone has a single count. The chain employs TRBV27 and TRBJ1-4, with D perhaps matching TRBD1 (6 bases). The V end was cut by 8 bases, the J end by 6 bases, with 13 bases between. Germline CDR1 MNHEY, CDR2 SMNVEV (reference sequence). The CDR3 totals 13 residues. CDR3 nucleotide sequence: TGTGCCAGCCGAACAGGGACGGATGAAAAACTGTTTTTT. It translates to CASRTGTDEKLFF.

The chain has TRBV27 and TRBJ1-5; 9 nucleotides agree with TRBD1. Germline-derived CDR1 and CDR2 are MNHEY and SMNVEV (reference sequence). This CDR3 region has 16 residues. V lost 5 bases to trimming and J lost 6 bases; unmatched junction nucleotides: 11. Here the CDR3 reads CASSPGTGNGGQPQHF. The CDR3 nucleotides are TGTGCCAGCAGTCCCGGGACAGGGAACGGGGGTCAGCCCCAGCATTTT.

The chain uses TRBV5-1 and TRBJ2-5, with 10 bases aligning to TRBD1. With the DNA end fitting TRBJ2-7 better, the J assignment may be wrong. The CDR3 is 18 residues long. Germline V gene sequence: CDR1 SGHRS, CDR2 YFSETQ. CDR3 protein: CASSPQGGGTGVPHEQYF. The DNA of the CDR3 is TGCGCCAGCAGCCCCCAAGGTGGGGGGACAGGGGTCCCCCACGAGCAGTACTTC.

The CDR3 DNA is TGTGCCAGCAGTTTTTCAGGGGTTGCGAACACTGAAGCTTTCTTT. Amino acids: CASSFSGVANTEAFF. V and J are TRBV28 and TRBJ1-1; D possibly corresponds to TRBD1 (6 bases). CDR1 and CDR2 from the germline V gene are MDHEN and SYDVKM. The CDR3 runs 15 residues. The germline V and J ends were trimmed by 3 bases and 1 base, with 12 bases remaining between them.

The CDR3 is CASSLDLSRANYGYTF. CDR3 DNA: TGTGCCAGCAGCTTAGATCTGTCCAGGGCGAACTATGGCTACACCTTC. The chain recombines TRBV7-9 with TRBJ1-2; tentative D call: TRBD1 (5 bases). The CDR3 totals 16 residues. Germline CDR1 is SEHNR and CDR2 is FQNEAQ (reference sequence). V lost 1 base, J lost 2 bases, and 14 bases lay in between.

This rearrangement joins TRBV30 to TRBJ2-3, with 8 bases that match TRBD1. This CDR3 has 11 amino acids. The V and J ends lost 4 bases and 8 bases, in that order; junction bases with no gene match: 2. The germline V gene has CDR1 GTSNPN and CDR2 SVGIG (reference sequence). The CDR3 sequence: CAWTTGGTQYF. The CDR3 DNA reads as TGTGCCTGGACTACAGGGGGTACGCAGTATTTT.

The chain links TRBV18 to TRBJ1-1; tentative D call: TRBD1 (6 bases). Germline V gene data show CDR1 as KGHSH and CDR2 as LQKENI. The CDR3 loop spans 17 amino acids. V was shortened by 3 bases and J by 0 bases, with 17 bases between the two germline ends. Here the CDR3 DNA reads TGTGCCAGCTCACCCACACTTGAGCAGGGGATGAACACTGAAGCTTTCTTT. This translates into CASSPTLEQGMNTEAFF.

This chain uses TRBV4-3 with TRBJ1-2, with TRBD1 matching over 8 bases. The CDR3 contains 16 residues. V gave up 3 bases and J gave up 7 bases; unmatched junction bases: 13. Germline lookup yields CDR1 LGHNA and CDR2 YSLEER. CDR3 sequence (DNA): TGCGCCAGCAGCCACCGGACAGGGTATGTAGTGCGTGGCTACACCTTC. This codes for CASSHRTGYVVRGYTF.

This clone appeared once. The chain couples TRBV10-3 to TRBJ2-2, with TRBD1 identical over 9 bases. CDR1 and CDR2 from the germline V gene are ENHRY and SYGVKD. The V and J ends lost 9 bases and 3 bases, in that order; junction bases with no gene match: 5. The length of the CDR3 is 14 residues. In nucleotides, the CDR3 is TGTGCCATAACCCGGACAGGGGACACCGGGGAGCTGTTTTTT. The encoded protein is CAITRTGDTGELFF.

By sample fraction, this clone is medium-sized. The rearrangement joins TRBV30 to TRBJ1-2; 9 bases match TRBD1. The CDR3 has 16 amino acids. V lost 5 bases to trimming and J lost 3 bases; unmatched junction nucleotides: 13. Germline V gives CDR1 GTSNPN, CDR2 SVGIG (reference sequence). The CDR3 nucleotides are TGTGCCTGGTACCGGGACAGGGCATTCGGTGACTATGGCTACACCTTC. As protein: CAWYRDRAFGDYGYTF. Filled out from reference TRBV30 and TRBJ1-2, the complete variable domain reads SQTIHQWPATLVQPVGSPLSLECTVEGTSNPNLYWYRQAAGRGLQLLFYSVGIGQISSEVPQNLSASRPQDRQFILSSKKLLLSDSGFYLCAWYRDRAFGDYGYTFGSGTRLTVV.

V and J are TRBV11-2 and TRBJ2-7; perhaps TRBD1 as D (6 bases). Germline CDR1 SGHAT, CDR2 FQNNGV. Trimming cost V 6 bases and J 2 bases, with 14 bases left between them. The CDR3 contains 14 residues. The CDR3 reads CASRQPGQAYEQYF. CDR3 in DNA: TGTGCCAGCAGGCAACCGGGACAAGCCTACGAGCAGTACTTC.

CDR3 in DNA: TGTGCCAGCAGCCAGGGGGTAGCGGAGTACAATGAGCAGTTCTTC. This sequence encodes CASSQGVAEYNEQFF. The rearrangement links TRBV7-3 to TRBJ2-1, with D maybe TRBD1 (7 bases). The CDR3 has 15 amino acids. The V gene lost 5 bases and the J gene lost 4 bases, with 15 bases spanning the gap. Germline lookup yields CDR1 SGHTA and CDR2 FQGTGA.

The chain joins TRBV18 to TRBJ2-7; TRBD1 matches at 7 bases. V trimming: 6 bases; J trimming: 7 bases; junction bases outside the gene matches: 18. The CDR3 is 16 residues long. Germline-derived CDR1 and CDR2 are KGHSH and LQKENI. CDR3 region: CASSMILQGPLGEQYF. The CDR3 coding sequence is TGTGCCAGCTCCATGATACTACAGGGGCCCTTAGGGGAGCAGTACTTC.

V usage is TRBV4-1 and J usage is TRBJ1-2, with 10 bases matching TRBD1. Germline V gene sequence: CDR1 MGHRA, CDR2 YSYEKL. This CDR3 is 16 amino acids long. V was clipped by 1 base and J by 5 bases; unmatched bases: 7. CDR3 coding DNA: TGCGCCAGCAGCCAAGTTCCCGACAGGGGGCTTTATGGCTACACCTTC. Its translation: CASSQVPDRGLYGYTF.

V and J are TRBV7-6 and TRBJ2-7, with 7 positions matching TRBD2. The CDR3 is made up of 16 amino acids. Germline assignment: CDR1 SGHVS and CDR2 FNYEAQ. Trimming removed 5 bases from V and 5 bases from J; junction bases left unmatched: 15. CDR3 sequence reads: CASSPRRAGAYNEQYF. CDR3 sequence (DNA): TGTGCCAGCAGCCCTCGGCGGGCGGGAGCTTATAACGAGCAGTACTTC.

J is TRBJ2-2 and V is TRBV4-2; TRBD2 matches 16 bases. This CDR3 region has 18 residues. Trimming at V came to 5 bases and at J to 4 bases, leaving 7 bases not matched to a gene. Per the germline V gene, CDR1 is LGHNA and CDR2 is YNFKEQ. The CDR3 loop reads CASSGPGLAGGGTGELFF. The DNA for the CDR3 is TGTGCCAGCAGCGGACCGGGACTAGCGGGAGGGGGCACCGGGGAGCTGTTTTTT.

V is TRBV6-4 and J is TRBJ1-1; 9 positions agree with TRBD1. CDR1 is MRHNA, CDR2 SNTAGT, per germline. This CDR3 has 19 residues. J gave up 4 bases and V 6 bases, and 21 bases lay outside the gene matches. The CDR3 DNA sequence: TGTGCCAGCAGGACAATTAAAACCGGGACAGGGCCGTCAAGCACTGAAGCTTTCTTT. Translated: CASRTIKTGTGPSSTEAFF.

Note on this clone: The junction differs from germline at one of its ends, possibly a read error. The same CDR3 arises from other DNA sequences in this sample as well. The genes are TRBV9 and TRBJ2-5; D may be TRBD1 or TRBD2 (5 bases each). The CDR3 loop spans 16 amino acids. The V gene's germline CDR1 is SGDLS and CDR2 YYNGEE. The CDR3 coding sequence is TGTGCCAGTAGCGTAGGTGCACAGGATCACCAAGAGACCCAGTACTTC. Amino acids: CASSVGAQDHQETQYF.